These T cell receptor beta chains were read from a single sample in a study of T cell responses to AZD1222 COVID-19 vaccine. Repertoires were generated with immunoSEQ multiplex PCR, while TCRdb's copy carries only in-frame clones and drops some. The data contain over 110,000 clones, 93% of them singletons. The source material was peripheral blood, sampled on day 0 of AZD1222 vaccination. These receptor sequences come from an adult in good health. Both conserved end residues are part of each CDR3. The D gene is left open where the match is weak. Expanded clones get a size class; other rows say once, few or many, or leave the size out.

TRBD2 | - | TRBJ2-5 | TRBV10-3 | TGTGCCATCACAGAGCGGGAGGGAGAGACCCAGTACTTC | CAITEREGETQYF
- | - | TRBJ2-1 | TRBV9 | TGTGCCAGCAGCGCTATCAGGGGTAATGAGCAGTTCTTC | CASSAIRGNEQFF
TRBD1 | - | TRBJ1-4 | TRBV10-3 | TGTGCCATCGGGGGAGACAGGGACGAAAAACTGTTTTTT | CAIGGDRDEKLFF
TRBD2 | - | TRBJ2-1 | TRBV7-9 | TGTGCCAGCAGCTTCCAAGGACTAGGCAGCAATGAGCAGTTCTTC | CASSFQGLGSNEQFF
TRBD2 | - | TRBJ2-1 | TRBV5-1 | TGCGCCAGCAGCTTGGGGACTAGCGAAGTCTACAATGAGCAGTTCTTC | CASSLGTSEVYNEQFF
TRBD1 | - | TRBJ2-1 | TRBV4-2 | TGTGCCAGCAGCCCCAAGGTAGGGGGCGGTGAGCAGTTCTTC | CASSPKVGGGEQFF
- | - | TRBJ1-2 | TRBV4-1 | TGCGCCAGCAGACGAGGGGTCATGGGGTACTATGGCTACACCTTC | CASRRGVMGYYGYTF
TRBD1 | - | TRBJ1-5 | TRBV30 | TGTGCCGGAGGAGGGGGCCTCAATCAGCCCCAGCATTTT | CAGGGGLNQPQHF
- | - | TRBJ1-1 | TRBV10-3 | TGTGCCATCAGCGAGTACCAGCAGGGAATACCCTTTGGAGCTTTCTTT | CAISEYQQGIPFGAFF
- | - | TRBJ1-4 | TRBV2 | TGTGCCAGCACGGCGCCAACTAATGAAAAACTGTTTTTT | CASTAPTNEKLFF
TRBD1 | - | TRBJ1-1 | TRBV6-1 | TGTGCCAGCAGCGAAACCGGGACAGGGGACGTAATGGCTGAAGCTTTCTTT | CASSETGTGDVMAEAFF
- | - | TRBJ2-5 | TRBV7-9 | TGTGCCAGCAGCTTAGGGACAGATAAAGAGACCCAGTACTTC | CASSLGTDKETQYF
- | - | TRBJ1-1 | TRBV6-6 | TGTGCCAGCACTATAGGGGACCCTGAAGCTTTCTTT | CASTIGDPEAFF
- | - | TRBJ1-5 | TRBV18 | TGTGCCAGCTCTCCGGGACCCGAGGGCAATCAGCCCCAGCATTTT | CASSPGPEGNQPQHF
- | - | TRBJ2-2 | TRBV5-1 | TGCGCCAGCAGCTGGGACAATCGGCCCGCCGGGGAGCTGTTTTTT | CASSWDNRPAGELFF
- | - | TRBJ1-2 | TRBV5-6 | TGTGCCAGCACCCGGTTAGAGGGGTGGCATGGCTACACCTTC | CASTRLEGWHGYTF
TRBD1 | - | TRBJ2-7 | TRBV5-6 | TGTGCCAGCAGCGCCGTCGGGACAGGGCAGTACGAGCAGTACTTC | CASSAVGTGQYEQYF
TRBD1 | - | TRBJ1-2 | TRBV7-9 | TGTGCCAGCAGCGCTGGGGCGGGACAGGGAGAATATGGCTACACCTTC | CASSAGAGQGEYGYTF
TRBD1 | - | TRBJ2-7 | TRBV2 | TGTGCCAGCAGTGAGGGCAGGGGGAGTAGCTCCTACGAGCAGTACTTC | CASSEGRGSSSYEQYF
- | - | TRBJ1-1 | TRBV10-1 | TGCGCCAGCAGTGAGGGGTCTGGTCGGTTCTTT | CASSEGSGRFF
- | - | TRBJ2-7 | TRBV5-1 | TGCGCCAGCAGCTTGGTTGGGGGCTCCTACGAGCAGTACTTC | CASSLVGGSYEQYF
- | - | TRBJ2-7 | TRBV12-3/TRBV12-4 | TGTGCCATCACTCACAGGGAATCCTACGAGCAGTACTTC | CAITHRESYEQYF
TRBD1 | - | TRBJ1-6 | TRBV2 | TGTGCCAGCAGAGACAGGGGGACCTCCTATAATTCACCCCTCCACTTT | CASRDRGTSYNSPLHF
TRBD2 | - | TRBJ2-7 | TRBV7-2 | TGTGCCAGCAGCCCCCTAGCGGACCGTTGGATGAAGCAGTACTTC | CASSPLADRWMKQYF
TRBD2 | - | TRBJ2-1 | TRBV18 | TGTGCCAGCTCACCTCTCGGGCCTGGGACTAGCGGGGATAAGCAGTTCTTC | CASSPLGPGTSGDKQFF
- | - | TRBJ1-6 | TRBV4-1 | TGCGCCAGCAGCCAAGGGCACATTTATAATTCACCCCTCCACTTT | CASSQGHIYNSPLHF
- | - | TRBJ1-2 | TRBV29-1 | TGCAGCGTTCGTTCGAGTGGCTACACCTTC | CSVRSSGYTF
TRBD1 | - | TRBJ2-7 | TRBV10-2 | TGCGCCAGCAGTGAGGGACAGGGGCCGTACGAGCAGTACTTC | CASSEGQGPYEQYF
- | - | TRBJ2-7 | TRBV11-2 | TGTGCCAGCAGCTTAGATCCCGAGCAGTACTTC | CASSLDPEQYF
- | - | TRBJ1-1 | TRBV9 | TGTGCCAGCAGCGTAGGGGTTCTCACTGAAGCTTTCTTT | CASSVGVLTEAFF
- | - | TRBJ1-6 | TRBV27 | TGTGCCAGCACCCTTAGGAGGGATTCACCCCTCCACTTT | CASTLRRDSPLHF
TRBD1 | - | TRBJ2-7 | TRBV11-3 | TGTGCCAGCAGTTCCACAGGGGCCACCTACGAGCAGTACTTC | CASSSTGATYEQYF
- | - | TRBJ2-7 | TRBV4-3 | TGCGCCAGCAGCCAAGTAAGGACACACTCCTACGAGCAGTACTTC | CASSQVRTHSYEQYF
TRBD1 | - | TRBJ2-7 | TRBV6-5 | TGTGCCAGCAGTTACGGACAGGGGGTCACCTACGAGCAGTACTTC | CASSYGQGVTYEQYF
TRBD2 | - | TRBJ2-1 | TRBV18 | TGTGCCAGCTCACCACCAGGCGGGAGGCTCTCCTACAATGAGCAGTTCTTC | CASSPPGGRLSYNEQFF
- | - | TRBJ1-2 | TRBV5-1 | TGCGCCCGCGGACGGGGGGCAGGGGTGGATGGCTACACCTTC | CARGRGAGVDGYTF
TRBD1 | - | TRBJ2-3 | TRBV24-1 | TGTGCCACCAGTGGGGGACAGGGCCTAGATACGCAGTATTTT | CATSGGQGLDTQYF
TRBD2 | - | TRBJ2-7 | TRBV18 | TGTGCCAGCTCACCCCGGCTAGCGGGAGGGGGAGAGCAGTACTTC | CASSPRLAGGGEQYF
TRBD1 | - | TRBJ1-2 | TRBV5-1 | TGCGCCAGCAGCTTCGCGGGGACAGCGAACCAATATGGCTACACCTTC | CASSFAGTANQYGYTF
TRBD2 | - | TRBJ2-7 | TRBV10-3 | TGTGCCATCAGTGGGAGGGCTAGCGGAACCTACGAGCAGTACTTC | CAISGRASGTYEQYF
- | - | TRBJ2-7 | TRBV3-1/TRBV3-2 | TGTGCCAGCAGCCAAGGAGGGACTGTCCCCAACGAGCAGTACTTC | CASSQGGTVPNEQYF
- | - | TRBJ1-1 | TRBV19 | TGTGCCAGTATCGGACACCGGAACACTGAAGCTTTCTTT | CASIGHRNTEAFF
- | once | TRBJ2-5 | TRBV18 | TGTGCCAGCTCACCACCGGCAAGGCCAGAGACCCAGTACTTC | CASSPPARPETQYF